This TCR beta chain was observed in a study of PD-1 blockade in classical Hodgkin lymphoma. Study observations and caveats: Healthy donors were reported to have higher baseline TCR diversity than newly diagnosed patients.

This clone was detected a few times. Antigen specificity is unknown. Assay used: immunoSEQ multiplex PCR; TCRdb lists only in-frame clones, some missing. The sample includes tens of thousands of clones, about 88% seen only once; the top ten take about 9.8%. This CDR3 is built from 18 residues. Trimming at V came to 2 bases and at J to 4 bases, leaving 14 bases not matched to a gene. CDR1 and CDR2 from the germline V gene are LGHNA and YNFKEQ. Every patient relapsed after autologous stem cell transplantation, and brentuximab vedotin exposure varied. The rearrangement joins TRBV4-2 to TRBJ2-3, with 8 positions matching TRBD2. The starting material was peripheral blood mononuclear cells (PBMCs), obtained at baseline. The receptor comes from a human donor with classical Hodgkin lymphoma. The CDR3: CASSQLASGSIFPDTQYF. CDR3 in DNA: TGTGCCAGCAGCCAACTCGCAAGCGGGAGTATTTTTCCAGATACGCAGTATTTT.